This T cell receptor beta chain comes out of a study of monozygotic twins with inflammatory bowel disease. The study, taken as a whole, reports: IBD patients had lower TCRbeta diversity (inverse Simpson) than healthy co-twins.

The CDR3 totals 15 residues. Total RNA, at 3500 ng, went into every TCR library. A 6-nucleotide sample barcode was carried by the UMIs, which template switching added. The cDNA of both the TCRalpha and TCRbeta chains was subjected to two nested PCRs of approximately 16 and 10 cycles. TCRdb re-called the 5' RACE reads, yielding one record per CDR3 amino acid sequence without DNA. This table holds 330,000 or so distinct CDR3 sequences. Turning to this clonotype: Its target is not known.

The sequence was obtained from a human donor with ulcerative colitis or Crohn's disease, or a healthy co-twin of an affected twin (not recorded which). The V call is TRBV12-3 or TRBV12-4, the J call TRBJ2-3; there is no DNA to check the TCRdb D call of TRBD1. Sequencing was done on a sample of blood. CDR3 loop: CASRQGQGGTDTQYF.